The 12 T cell receptor beta chains below all came from one sample that was sequenced in a study of cytomegalovirus exposure and HLA in healthy donors (dated by TCRdb to 2015 to 2018). The library was obtained by the immunoSEQ multiplex PCR assay. The multiplex PCR relied on a mix of 60 forward primers for TCR Vbeta segments and 13 reverse primers for TCR Jbeta segments. The clones in this table, taken by TCRdb from immuneACCESS, are in-frame only. Not every clone is retained; where verified, under half of the shortfall comes from an unresolved V gene, and the cause of the rest is unknown. Recorded for this sample are around 100,000 clones; roughly 79% of them occurred a single time. 4% of the sample belongs to the ten largest clones. The specimen sequenced was PBMCs. The receptors shown here come from a man aged 50-60 years in good health and CMV-seropositive.

V usage is TRBV27 and J usage is TRBJ2-3; tentatively, D is TRBD2 (8 bases). Between the trimmed V and J ends, which lost 4 bases and 2 bases, there was a span of 19 bases. The CDR3 has 17 residues. From germline, CDR1 is MNHEY and CDR2 SMNVEV (reference sequence). In nucleotides, the CDR3 is TGTGCCAGCAGTTCCGGGAGGGACAGCCTTATCACAGATACGCAGTATTTT. Encoded protein: CASSSGRDSLITDTQYF.

The rearrangement links TRBV6-1 to TRBJ1-6, with D unclear. This CDR3 comprises 15 residues. With 2 bases removed from V and 8 bases from J, the gap between germline ends came to 13 bases. Germline V CDR1 and CDR2: MNHNS, SASEGT. The CDR3 nucleotides read TGTGCCAGCAGTGAACCCACACGAGACTATTCACCCCTCCACTTT. Its protein product is CASSEPTRDYSPLHF.

The V gene is TRBV7-6, the J gene TRBJ2-1, with a tentative D call TRBD1 (7 bases). The germline V gene has CDR1 SGHVS and CDR2 FNYEAQ. Trimming took 4 bases from V and 4 from J, leaving 17 bases between them. The CDR3 extends over 16 amino acids. CDR3: CASSSTSGGGYNEQFF. The DNA of the CDR3 is TGTGCCAGCAGCTCAACATCAGGGGGAGGATACAATGAGCAGTTCTTC. The full variable domain, completed using reference TRBV7-6 and TRBJ2-1, is GAGVSQSPRYKVTKRGQDVALRCDPISGHVSLYWYRQALGQGPEFLTYFNYEAQQDKSGLPNDRFSAERPEGSISTLTIQRTEQRDSAMYRCASSSTSGGGYNEQFFGPGTRLTVL.

The chain recombines TRBV6-6 with TRBJ2-5; perhaps TRBD1 as D (6 bases). Per germline, CDR1 MNHNY and CDR2 SVGAGI (reference sequence). V was trimmed by 2 bases and J by 5 bases, leaving 9 bases between them. This CDR3 contains 13 residues. In DNA form, the CDR3 reads TGTGCCAGCAGTTACAGGACAGTCGAGACCCAGTACTTC. It encodes CASSYRTVETQYF.

This chain joins TRBV7-2 and TRBJ2-1, with D possibly being TRBD1 (6 bases). This CDR3 has 15 residues. Germline-derived CDR1 and CDR2 are SGHTA and FQGNSA. V gave up 5 bases and J gave up 4 bases, with 15 bases separating them. The CDR3 nucleotides are TGTGCCAGCAGCCGTCACGAGGGGGTTTACAATGAGCAGTTCTTC. Translating gives CASSRHEGVYNEQFF.

In DNA, the CDR3 is TGTGCCAGAGCTATGGGGGGGGGTAGGGTGAGTTGCGAGCAGTACTTC. Its translation is CARAMGGGRVSCEQYF. The rearrangement joins TRBV6-4 to TRBJ2-7, with TRBD2 matching 7 bases. Germline CDR1 reads MRHNA; CDR2 reads SNTAGT. CDR3 length equals 16 residues. The V gene end was trimmed by 9 bases and the J gene end by 6 bases; junction bases not matched to a gene: 20.

V and J are TRBV7-2 and TRBJ2-7; possibly TRBD2 for D (5 bases). The CDR3 loop spans 13 amino acids. CDR1 is SGHTA, CDR2 FQGNSA, per germline. Trimming pared 1 base from V and 7 bases from J, leaving 11 bases between. The CDR3 here is CASSLGTRREQYF. In DNA, the CDR3 is TGTGCCAGCAGCTTAGGGACTCGACGGGAGCAGTACTTC.

This clone has a handful of counts. This chain joins TRBV29-1 and TRBJ2-5; a possible D gene is TRBD2 (5 bases). V was pared by 4 bases and J by 9 bases, with 12 bases between. Germline CDR1 reads SQVTM; CDR2 reads ANQGSEA. This CDR3 has 11 residues. The CDR3 DNA follows: TGCAGCGTTGTCTACACCGGGGCCCAGTACTTC. Residues: CSVVYTGAQYF.

On this clone: At the DNA level, this CDR3 is encoded by other sequences in the same sample as well. This chain uses TRBV4-3 with TRBJ2-5; TRBD1 might be the D (5 bases). CDR1 is LGHNA, CDR2 YSLEER, per germline. Trimming shortened V by 1 base and J by 4 bases, and 7 bases separated the two germline ends. The CDR3 totals 13 residues. CDR3 region: CASSQGQGETQYF. Written as DNA, the CDR3 is TGCGCCAGCAGCCAAGGGCAGGGAGAGACCCAGTACTTC.

The chain has TRBV7-2 and TRBJ2-7; 9 bases are shared with TRBD1. Germline V lookup: CDR1 SGHTA, CDR2 FQGNSA. This CDR3 spans 17 amino acids. Unmatched junction bases numbered 11, after V lost 5 bases and J lost 0 bases. DNA for the CDR3: TGTGCCAGCAGCCGCCGCTCCGGGACAGGGAGCTCCTACGAGCAGTACTTC. Protein product: CASSRRSGTGSSYEQYF. The full variable domain, in which reference TRBV7-2 and TRBJ2-7 provide the parts outside the CDR3, is GAGVSQSPSNKVTEKGKDVELRCDPISGHTALYWYRQSLGQGLEFLIYFQGNSAPDKSGLPSDRFSAERTGGSVSTLTIQRTQQEDSAVYLCASSRRSGTGSSYEQYFGPGTRLTVT.

The chain joins TRBV7-8 to TRBJ2-5, with no clear D. The J call may be incorrect, as the DNA end agrees better with TRBJ2-7. Germline V lookup: CDR1 SGHVS, CDR2 FQNEAQ. The CDR3 is 14 amino acids. Here the CDR3 DNA reads TGTGCCAGCAGCCCCGGCATCAACAGCTACGAGCAGTACTTC. This sequence encodes CASSPGINSYEQYF.

The chain couples TRBV7-6 to TRBJ2-3, with a possible D match to TRBD1 (8 bases). V was clipped by 5 bases and J by 6 bases, with 15 bases between them. Germline CDR1 reads SGHVS; CDR2 reads FNYEAQ. CDR3 length: 14 residues. This chain's CDR3 is CASSQQGGADTQYF. The CDR3 nucleotides read TGTGCCAGCAGCCAACAGGGGGGGGCGGATACGCAGTATTTT.